Listed below are T cell receptor beta chains from one sample, sequenced in a study of Graves' ophthalmopathy and Graves' hyperthyroidism. TCRdb independently ran MiXCR on the multiplex PCR reads; one entry per CDR3 protein. The data hold hundreds of thousands of distinct CDR3 sequences, with over 13% observed a single time. Specimen: blood. These TCRs come from a young woman with Graves' ophthalmopathy. Both conserved end residues are part of each CDR3. D genes are given only for firm matches. Expanded clones get a size class; other rows say once, few or many, or leave the size out.

CASSLLGGLEAFF	TGTGCCAGCAGTTTACTGGGGGGGCTCGAAGCTTTCTTT	.	.	TRBJ1-1	TRBV2
CASSHPRGQEGMNTEAFF	TGTGCCAGCAGCCATCCTCGAGGACAGGAAGGCATGAACACTGAAGCTTTCTTT	many	TRBD1	TRBJ1-1	TRBV9
CASSGDGDYGYTF	TGTGCCAGCAGTGGGGACGGAGACTATGGCTACACCTTC	many	.	TRBJ1-2	TRBV6-1
CASSFGQEGPYEQYF	TGTGCCAGCAGCTTCGGACAGGAGGGACCCTACGAGCAGTACTTC	many	.	TRBJ2-7	TRBV6-1
CASSGQGSSPLHF	TGTGCCAGCAGTGGGCAGGGTTCGTCACCCCTCCACTTT	many	.	TRBJ1-6	TRBV25-1
CASSFDPTSGVSYEQYF	TGTGCCAGCAGTTTTGATCCGACTAGCGGGGTCTCCTACGAGCAGTACTTC	many	TRBD2	TRBJ2-7	TRBV28
CACGVVNTEAFF	TGTGCCTGCGGCGTCGTGAACACTGAAGCTTTCTTT	many	.	TRBJ1-1	TRBV30
CASSYDGYEQYF	TGCGCCAGCAGCTACGACGGTTACGAGCAGTACTTC	many	.	TRBJ2-7	TRBV5-1
CASSPKQQIAEAFF	TGTGCCAGCAGCCCCAAACAGCAGATCGCTGAAGCTTTCTTT	many	.	TRBJ1-1	TRBV7-9
CASSQGITGGLYEQYF	TGCGCCAGCAGCCAAGGCATAACAGGGGGACTATACGAGCAGTACTTC	many	.	TRBJ2-7	TRBV4-1
CASSQSRHEQYF	TGTGCCAGCAGCCAATCCAGGCACGAGCAGTACTTC	once	.	TRBJ2-7	TRBV7-2
CAWSAAGGGNTIYF	TGTGCCTGGAGTGCCGCCGGCGGCGGAAACACCATATATTTT	.	.	TRBJ1-3	TRBV30
CASSPGLTDIQYF	TGTGCCAGCAGTCCGGGGCTCACGGACATTCAGTACTTC	many	.	TRBJ2-4	TRBV6-5
CASSESGRGETQYF	TGCGCCAGCAGTGAGTCGGGCAGGGGAGAGACCCAGTACTTC	many	.	TRBJ2-5	TRBV10-1
CASSSSGGPTRELFF	TGTGCCAGCAGTTCGTCAGGGGGCCCCACCCGGGAGCTGTTTTTT	few	TRBD1	TRBJ2-2	TRBV12-3/TRBV12-4
CASSHGGDEQYF	TGCGCCAGCAGCCACGGTGGCGACGAGCAGTACTTC	.	.	TRBJ2-7	TRBV4-1
CASSIGTGMDLIPSYEQYF	TGTGCCAGCAGCATAGGGACAGGGATGGACTTAATTCCCTCTTACGAGCAGTACTTC	.	TRBD1	TRBJ2-7	TRBV11-1
CASSPYYPGTGMNTEAFF	TGTGCCAGCAGCCCATATTACCCGGGGACGGGGATGAACACTGAAGCTTTCTTT	.	.	TRBJ1-1	TRBV4-2
CSARDPGTGNTEAFF	TGCAGTGCTAGAGACCCCGGGACAGGGAACACTGAAGCTTTCTTT	many	TRBD1	TRBJ1-1	TRBV20-1
CASSKGTGGQPQHF	TGTGCCAGCAGCAAAGGGACAGGGGGGCAGCCCCAGCATTTT	many	TRBD1	TRBJ1-5	TRBV9
CASSPLTGNGNTIYF	TGTGCCAGCAGCCCTCTGACAGGGAACGGAAACACCATATATTTT	many	TRBD1	TRBJ1-3	TRBV7-6
CASSLLDRNYEQYF	TGTGCCAGCAGTCTGCTCGACAGAAACTACGAGCAGTACTTC	many	.	TRBJ2-7	TRBV28
CAWDSQNIQYF	TGTGCCTGGGACAGTCAAAACATTCAGTACTTC	few	.	TRBJ2-4	TRBV30
CASSLWLVGTEAFF	TGTGCCAGCAGCTTATGGCTTGTAGGCACTGAAGCTTTCTTT	many	.	TRBJ1-1	TRBV7-8
CASSFRDSHSYEQYF	TGTGCCAGTAGTTTCCGGGACAGTCACTCCTACGAGCAGTACTTC	.	TRBD1	TRBJ2-7	TRBV19
CSASPGTAYEQYF	TGCAGTGCATCCCCCGGGACCGCCTACGAGCAGTACTTC	many	.	TRBJ2-7	TRBV20-1
CASKDSGTEAFF	TGTGCCAGCAAAGACAGTGGGACTGAAGCTTTCTTT	many	.	TRBJ1-1	TRBV6-1
CASTLPGLADYEQYF	TGTGCCAGCACCTTGCCGGGGCTAGCGGATTACGAGCAGTACTTC	many	TRBD2	TRBJ2-7	TRBV28
CSARSGLASETQYF	TGCAGTGCTAGATCGGGACTAGCATCGGAGACCCAGTACTTC	many	TRBD2	TRBJ2-5	TRBV20-1
CSARELSGTPYEQYF	TGCAGTGCTAGGGAGCTGAGCGGAACCCCCTACGAGCAGTACTTC	many	.	TRBJ2-7	TRBV20-1
CASETGTYGYTF	TGTGCCAGCGAAACAGGGACCTATGGCTACACCTTC	.	.	TRBJ1-2	TRBV2